The source of this TCR beta chain is a study of T cell responses to AZD1222 COVID-19 vaccine. Study-level information: It was second doses at about 4 or about 12 weeks that were pooled.

Germline V gene lookup returns CDR1 MNHEY and CDR2 SVGEGT. Trimming left V 2 bases short and J 0 bases short, with 14 bases between. The CDR3 has 16 amino acids. Overall study findings and caveats: It should be noted that donors were predominantly white British and more often female, and clonal diversity was possibly underestimated. Within unmutated variant regions lay the reported targets of nearly half of spike-specific TCRs.

Sequencing used immunoSEQ multiplex PCR; TCRdb keeps in-frame clones, though not all of them. The sample lists about 150,000 clones, around 94% occurring once. Notes on this clone: Its specificity is not known.

This TCR was recovered from an adult in good health. The material was peripheral blood, obtained on day 0 of AZD1222 vaccination. This chain connects TRBV6-2 or TRBV6-3 to TRBJ2-7, with TRBD1 as a possible D gene (5 bases). The CDR3 here is CASSYKAGFTSYEQYV. The DNA of the CDR3 is TGTGCCAGCAGTTACAAGGCAGGGTTCACCTCCTACGAGCAGTACGTC.